Below, 14 T cell receptor beta chains from the same sample are listed, as sequenced in a study of blood T cells in healthy people across ages. Primed by a sample-barcoded 5' primer and a J-beta primer mix, a second PCR proceeded for roughly 7 to 11 cycles. TCRdb ran MiXCR on the 5' RACE reads and lists one entry per CDR3 protein. This table has some 1.5 million distinct CDR3 sequences, around 40% appearing once. The sample was blood. Every receptor here comes from a woman between 18 and 30 years old in good health.

This clonotype has at least ten counts. The DNA for the CDR3 is TGTGCCAGCAGCTTATATCTGGGGCCCCAGCATTTT. This translates into CASSLYLGPQHF. This rearrangement joins TRBV7-9 to TRBJ1-5; D remains unclear. Between the trimmed V and J ends, which lost 2 bases and 9 bases, there was a span of 8 bases. CDR3 length equals 12 residues. The germline V gene encodes CDR1 SEHNR and CDR2 FQNEAQ (reference sequence).

This clonotype was seen more than once but under ten times. The rearrangement uses TRBV20-1 and TRBJ1-2, with D hard to call. The CDR3 sequence is 13 residues long. The V and J ends lost 1 base and 4 bases respectively, with 10 bases between them. Germline CDR1 is DFQATT and CDR2 is SNEGSKA (reference sequence). The DNA of the CDR3 is TGCAGTGCTAGAGGCAGCTCCGCCTATGGCTACACCTTC. Its translation: CSARGSSAYGYTF.

The J gene is TRBJ2-7, the V gene TRBV5-4; 9 bases map to TRBD2. The CDR3 is made up of 16 amino acids. Per germline, CDR1 SGHNT and CDR2 YYREEE (reference sequence). V trimming: 0 bases; J trimming: 0 bases; junction bases outside the gene matches: 4. The CDR3 protein is CASSLVTSGLSYEQYF. The CDR3 DNA follows: TGTGCCAGCAGCTTGGTGACTAGCGGACTCTCCTACGAGCAGTACTTC. The variable domain in full, with the rest retrieved from reference TRBV5-4 and TRBJ2-7, is ETGVTQSPTHLIKTRGQQVTLRCSSQSGHNTVSWYQQALGQGPQFIFQYYREEENGRGNFPPRFSGLQFPNYSSELNVNALELDDSALYLCASSLVTSGLSYEQYFGPGTRLTVT.

In its sample, this clonotype was seen a few times. The rearrangement links TRBV20-1 to TRBJ2-7, with 9 nucleotides matching TRBD2. Germline CDR1 is DFQATT and CDR2 is SNEGSKA (reference sequence). Trimming took 3 bases from V and 4 from J; bases not matched to a gene: 10. The CDR3 spans 15 residues. CDR3: CSAREGAGGFYEQYF. DNA for the CDR3: TGCAGTGCTAGGGAGGGAGCGGGAGGATTTTACGAGCAGTACTTC.

This sequence joins TRBV6-5 and TRBJ1-1; a weak D match, TRBD1 (6 bases). Deletions cut 7 bases from V and 10 bases from J, with 13 bases between. Germline CDR1 is MNHEY and CDR2 is SVGAGI. This CDR3 is built from 11 residues. The CDR3 nucleotides read TGTGCCAGCACCGGGGGCTTGGTAGCTTTCTTT. Its protein product is CASTGGLVAFF.

This clonotype came up a few times. V gene TRBV20-1 combines with J gene TRBJ2-1; 7 nucleotides line up with TRBD1. CDR1 DFQATT and CDR2 SNEGSKA come from the germline V gene (reference sequence). The CDR3 totals 15 residues. The J segment lost 4 bases and the V segment lost 1 base, leaving 7 bases of the junction unmatched. CDR3 amino acids: CSARAGTASYNEQFF. The CDR3 DNA sequence: TGCAGTGCTAGAGCTGGGACAGCGTCGTACAATGAGCAGTTCTTC.

The J gene is TRBJ2-1, the V gene TRBV20-1, with TRBD1 matching over 12 bases. The germline V gene encodes CDR1 DFQATT and CDR2 SNEGSKA (reference sequence). Trimming at V came to 3 bases and at J to 6 bases, leaving 9 bases not matched to a gene. The CDR3 sequence is 16 residues long. The CDR3, as DNA: TGCAGTGCTAGGGGAACCGGGACAGGGGGCATCAATGAGCAGTTCTTC. It codes for CSARGTGTGGINEQFF.

V gene TRBV12-3 or TRBV12-4 combines with J gene TRBJ2-1; 13 bases line up with TRBD2. V lost 6 bases, J lost 7 bases, and 9 bases stayed unmatched. This CDR3 is built from 16 residues. The CDR3 nucleotides are TGTGCCAGCAGCCTCGCCGGACTAGCGGGGGAAAATGAGCAGTTCTTC. Translated, it gives CASSLAGLAGENEQFF.

V gene TRBV4-3 combines with J gene TRBJ2-7; D might be TRBD2 (5 bases). The CDR3 runs to 15 residues. V dropped 5 bases and J dropped 4 bases, with 18 bases sitting between them. The germline V gene has CDR1 LGHNA and CDR2 YSLEER. The CDR3 reads CASSMFLGGAYEQYF. The DNA for the CDR3 is TGCGCCAGCAGCATGTTTCTAGGAGGTGCTTACGAGCAGTACTTC.

For this clonotype: Being one base from a much bigger clone, this may be a read error. CDR3 in DNA: TGCAGTGCTAGGCCACAAAACACAGATATGCAGTATTTT. Its protein product is CSARPQNTDMQYF. The chain joins TRBV20-1 to TRBJ2-3; D ambiguous. Looked up from germline, CDR1 is DFQATT and CDR2 is SNEGSKA (reference sequence). This CDR3 has 13 amino acids.

In this sample, this clonotype turned up many times. The rearrangement uses TRBV2 and TRBJ2-5; D call uncertain. Germline lookup yields CDR1 SNHLY and CDR2 FYNNEI. Deletions cut 3 bases from V and 2 bases from J, with 10 bases between. This CDR3 spans 14 amino acids. CDR3 DNA: TGTGCCAGCAGTGAGGCGTCGGTACAAGAGACCCAGTACTTC. As protein: CASSEASVQETQYF. Full variable domain (outside the CDR3, taken from reference TRBV2 and TRBJ2-5): EPEVTQTPSHQVTQMGQEVILRCVPISNHLYFYWYRQILGQKVEFLVSFYNNEISEKSEIFDDQFSVERPDGSNFTLKIRSTKLEDSAMYFCASSEASVQETQYFGPGTRLLVL.

This clonotype has just a few counts. This chain joins TRBV11-2 and TRBJ2-7, with 10 positions matching TRBD2. V lost 6 bases to trimming and J lost 2 bases; unmatched junction nucleotides: 13. Germline CDR1 reads SGHAT; CDR2 reads FQNNGV. This CDR3 is built from 17 residues. For the CDR3, the DNA is TGTGCCAGCAGTCGAAAAGTAGAGCTAGCGGGGGCCTACGAGCAGTACTTC. Protein sequence: CASSRKVELAGAYEQYF.

This chain uses TRBV7-2 with TRBJ2-7, with 7 bases that match TRBD2. The CDR3 consists of 16 residues. J lost 6 bases, V lost 5 bases, and 16 bases had no gene match. The germline V gene has CDR1 SGHTA and CDR2 FQGNSA. The CDR3, as DNA: TGTGCCAGCAGCACCCCAGGACGAGCGGGGCAGGGCGAGCAGTACTTC. Translation: CASSTPGRAGQGEQYF.

In the case of this clonotype: A junction boundary mismatches the germline segment, possibly from a read error. J is TRBJ2-4 and V is TRBV7-9, with D maybe TRBD2 (5 bases). Gene TRBJ2-7 matches the end of the DNA better, so the J call may be wrong. The length of the CDR3 is 15 residues. CDR1 and CDR2 from the germline V gene are SEHNR and FQNEAQ (reference sequence). The CDR3 region is CSSSLASEGAYEQYF. The CDR3 DNA is TGTTCCAGCAGCTTAGCGTCGGAAGGAGCATACGAGCAGTACTTC.